This TCR beta chain derives from a study of T-cell memory formation after mild COVID-19 (dated by TCRdb to about 2021). For the wider study: TCR sequence clusters from the two donors were found to be largely donor specific. T-cell clones expanding and contracting after mild COVID-19 in two donors were tracked by longitudinal TCRalpha and TCRbeta repertoire sequencing. Two young, previously healthy adult volunteers, one female and one male, were included in the cohort. Results and caveats for the whole study, not just this receptor: Contracting CD4+ clones turned up mainly in the CM and EM memory subsets, whereas EMRA was where CD8+ clones were enriched. SARS-CoV-2 specificity of the second-wave clones peaking on day 37 was not confirmed. Some responding clones were detected in pre-infection memory, suggesting pre-existing cross-reactive memory T cells joined the SARS-CoV-2 response. Only a couple of mild cases were covered in the study, and larger cohorts including severe cases with pre-infection samples were considered necessary. Balanced CD4/CD8 phenotypes were observed for clones contracting from day 15 to 85, whereas a bias towards CD4+ was observed for a second wave of clones expanding from day 15 to 37.

Ficoll-Paque density gradient centrifugation was used to isolate PBMCs. The sample was run on an Illumina NovaSeq 6000. TCRalpha and TCRbeta cDNA libraries were constructed by 5'RACE with constant-segment primers, with sample barcodes and unique molecular identifiers being introduced. RNA was extracted from every sample with Trizol reagent. The libraries were amplified in two PCR steps, and the second step added a second sample barcode and Illumina TruSeq adapters. Libraries were sequenced on an Illumina NovaSeq with 2 x 150 bp paired-end reads. The paper's processing steps were these. The reads were demultiplexed and collapsed into UMI-guided consensus sequences using migec v1.2.7. Using mixcr v2.1.11, UMI consensuses were aligned to TRA and TRB V and J templates and then assembled into clonotypes. A clonotype was counted as expanded or contracted only when both edgeR and NoisET called the clonotype significant, with the noise models trained on biological replicates. For edgeR calls, a false discovery rate-adjusted p below 0.01 and a log2 fold-change threshold of 1 were applied. As an exploratory analysis of dynamics, PCA with hierarchical clustering was applied to max-normalized trajectories of the 1000 most abundant clonotypes. The CD4 or CD8 phenotype of responding clones was assigned using the separately sequenced CD4+ and CD8+ repertoires. TCRdb handled the public reads itself, with Q25 trimming in fastp and clone calling in MiXCR, and kept productive beta chains. Entries are consolidated by CDR3 protein sequence, retaining the most common genes and DNA. TCRdb's processing, not the authors' own work, is the source of the V and J calls. In all, the sample holds around 370,000 distinct CDR3 sequences, and 20% to 25% of those were seen once. The ten largest clones add up to roughly an eighth of the sample.

Comments on this clonotype: The clone's antigen remains unknown. Base quality data are lacking; no much larger clone is found one base away.

The sequence was collected from an adult woman who had mild COVID-19 (a few samples of this study predate the infection). The sample titles of this study are shuffled in the database, so cell type and time point are left out; the donor was told from shared clones. Sequenced sample: PBMCs or a T cell subset sorted from them (not recorded which).

The DNA sequence is TGTGCCAGCAGTCTAAACTGGGACAGTTATACCTTC. This codes for CASSLNWDSYTF. Recombination connected TRBV12-3 or TRBV12-4 to TRBJ1-2, with TRBD1 matching 7 junction bases. V lost 5 bases and J lost 14 bases, and the count of bases not matched to a germline gene is 11. The CDR3 goes from the cysteine to the phenylalanine over 12 residues. Only the CDR3 region is kept as DNA, spanning 36 bases read in frame from base 1.